This TCR beta chain emerged from a study of chemoradiotherapy in HPV16-positive cancers. About the research overall: Candidate HPV-specific T-cell clones and common TCR motifs came from functional assays in a couple of HPV16-positive patients.

Trimming cost V 1 base and J 8 bases, with 13 bases left between them. Per germline, CDR1 SGHDT and CDR2 YYEEEE. This CDR3 contains 15 residues. The data were produced by immunoSEQ multiplex PCR, yet TCRdb's version contains in-frame clones alone and is incomplete. The sample has about 3,000 clones, about 80% seen once. This sequence was found in a human donor with HPV-associated anogenital cancer. This specimen was tumor tissue, taken from a patient who underwent chemoradiotherapy. The chain links TRBV5-6 to TRBJ1-6; D possibly corresponds to TRBD1 (5 bases). In nucleotides, the CDR3 is TGTGCCAGCAGCTTGCGGGGGACTAAGGATTCACCCCTCCACTTT. Its protein is CASSLRGTKDSPLHF.